This T cell receptor beta chain originates from a study of CXCR3-negative and CXCR3-positive naive CD8 T cells. Study results and caveats: Hydrophobicity of TRB CDR3s was greater in CXCR3-positive naive cells than in CXCR3-negative naive cells.

The study made its TRB cDNA libraries by 5' RACE, adding UMI labels. TCRdb reprocessed the 5' RACE reads and keeps a single row for each CDR3 protein, giving no DNA. This sample's table has about 130,000 distinct CDR3 sequences. The germline gives CDR1 SGDLS, CDR2 YYNGEE. This CDR3 is 16 amino acids long. Worth noting for this clonotype: Its antigen is unidentified.

The material sequenced was naive CXCR3- CD8+ T cells from blood. Subset in this sample: CD45RO-CCR7+CD27+CD95- naive CD8+ T cells lacking CXCR3 (TNR3-). The clonotype was recovered from a human donor in good health. Some clones in this sample may be carry-over from other donors' samples. This rearrangement joins TRBV9 to TRBJ2-1; lacking DNA, the TRBD2 call made by TCRdb goes unchecked. The CDR3 here is CASSFYTSGIDNEQFF.